This T cell receptor (beta chain) came from a study of blood T cell repertoires in COVID-19. Study background: The United States, Italy and Spain supplied acute and convalescent COVID-19 samples. T cells, B-cell-depleted T cells, or PBMCs provided the cDNA or gDNA that served as material.

Per the original data handling: It was from reference gene primer amplification that nucleated cell counts were estimated. TCRdb's table, derived via immunoSEQ multiplex PCR, lists solely in-frame clones and lacks some. Clone size and the V and J calls come from that table; the DNA yielded D and trimming. The repertoire includes about 58,000 clones, approximately 86% of them detected once, and 7.5% to 9.5% sits in the top ten. Specimen: peripheral blood. The receptor was derived from a woman aged 70-85 years with active COVID-19.

The CDR3 reads CATSDNTGDSFYEQYF. DNA of the CDR3: TGTGCCACCAGTGATAATACAGGGGATTCGTTCTACGAGCAGTACTTC. The V call is TRBV24-1, the J call TRBJ2-7, with 7 bases lining up with TRBD1. The CDR3 sequence is 16 residues long. J gave up 3 bases and V 3 bases, and 10 bases lay outside the gene matches. Germline V lookup: CDR1 KGHDR, CDR2 SFDVKD.